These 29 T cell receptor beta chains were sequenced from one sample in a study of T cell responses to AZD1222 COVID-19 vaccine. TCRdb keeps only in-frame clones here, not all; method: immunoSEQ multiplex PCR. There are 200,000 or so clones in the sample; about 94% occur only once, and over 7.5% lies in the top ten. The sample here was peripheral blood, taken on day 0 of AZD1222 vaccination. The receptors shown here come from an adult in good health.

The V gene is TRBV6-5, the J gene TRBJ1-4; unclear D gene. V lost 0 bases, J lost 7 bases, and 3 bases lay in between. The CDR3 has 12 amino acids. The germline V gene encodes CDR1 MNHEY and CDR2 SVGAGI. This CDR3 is CASSYSSEKLFF. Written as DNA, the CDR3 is TGTGCCAGCAGTTACTCGAGTGAAAAACTGTTTTTT.

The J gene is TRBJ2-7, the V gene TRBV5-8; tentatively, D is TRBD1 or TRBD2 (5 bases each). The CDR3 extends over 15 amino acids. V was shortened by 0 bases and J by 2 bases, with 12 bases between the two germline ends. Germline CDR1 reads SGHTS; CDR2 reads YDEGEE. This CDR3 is CASSLVGTGTYEQYF. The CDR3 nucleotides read TGTGCCAGCAGCTTGGTAGGGACGGGAACCTACGAGCAGTACTTC.

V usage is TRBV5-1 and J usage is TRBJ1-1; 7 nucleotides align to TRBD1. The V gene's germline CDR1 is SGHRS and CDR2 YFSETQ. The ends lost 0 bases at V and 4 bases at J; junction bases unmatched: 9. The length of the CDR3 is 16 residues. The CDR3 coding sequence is TGCGCCAGCAGCTTGGACGCAGGGGGTCTGGGCACTGAAGCTTTCTTT. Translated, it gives CASSLDAGGLGTEAFF.

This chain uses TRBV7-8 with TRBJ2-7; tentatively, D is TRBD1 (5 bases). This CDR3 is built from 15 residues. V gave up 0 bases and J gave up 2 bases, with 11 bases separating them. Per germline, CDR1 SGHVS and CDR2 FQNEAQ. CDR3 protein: CASSLARQGPYEQYF. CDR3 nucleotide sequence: TGTGCCAGCAGCTTAGCGCGGCAGGGCCCCTACGAGCAGTACTTC. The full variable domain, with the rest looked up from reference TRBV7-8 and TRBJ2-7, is GAGVSQSPRYKVAKRGQDVALRCDPISGHVSLFWYQQALGQGPEFLTYFQNEAQLDKSGLPSDRFFAERPEGSVSTLKIQRTQQEDSAVYLCASSLARQGPYEQYFGPGTRLTVT.

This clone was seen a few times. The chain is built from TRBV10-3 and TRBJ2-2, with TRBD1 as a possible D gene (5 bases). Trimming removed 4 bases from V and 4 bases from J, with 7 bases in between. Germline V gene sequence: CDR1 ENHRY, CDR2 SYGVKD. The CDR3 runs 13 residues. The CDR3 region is CAISAGPTGELFF. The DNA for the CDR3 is TGTGCCATCAGTGCAGGGCCCACCGGGGAGCTGTTTTTT.

The CDR3: CASSEGGDTQYF. The CDR3 DNA is TGTGCCAGCAGTGAAGGTGGGGATACGCAGTATTTT. J is TRBJ2-3 and V is TRBV6-1; D gene uncertain. Germline CDR1 and CDR2: MNHNS and SASEGT. Trimming removed 1 base at V and 6 bases at J, with 5 bases between. The CDR3 loop spans 12 amino acids.

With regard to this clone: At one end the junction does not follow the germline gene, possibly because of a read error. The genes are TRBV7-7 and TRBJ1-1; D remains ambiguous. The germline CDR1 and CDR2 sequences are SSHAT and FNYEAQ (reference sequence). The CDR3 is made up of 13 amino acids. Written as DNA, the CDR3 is TGTGCTAGCAGCCAAGCTCTGAACACTGAAGCTTTCTTT. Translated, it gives CASSQALNTEAFF.

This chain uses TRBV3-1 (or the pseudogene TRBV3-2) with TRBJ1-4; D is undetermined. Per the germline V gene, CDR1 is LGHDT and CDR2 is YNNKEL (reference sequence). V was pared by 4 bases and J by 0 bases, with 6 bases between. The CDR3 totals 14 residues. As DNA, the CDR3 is TGTGCCAGCAGCCGCTCCGCAACTAATGAAAAACTGTTTTTT. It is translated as CASSRSATNEKLFF.

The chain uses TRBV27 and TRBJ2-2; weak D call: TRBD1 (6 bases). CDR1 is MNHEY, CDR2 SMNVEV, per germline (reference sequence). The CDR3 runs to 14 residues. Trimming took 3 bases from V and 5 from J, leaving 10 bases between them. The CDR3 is CASSLGQGTGELFF. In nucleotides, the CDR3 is TGTGCCAGCAGTTTGGGGCAGGGGACCGGGGAGCTGTTTTTT.

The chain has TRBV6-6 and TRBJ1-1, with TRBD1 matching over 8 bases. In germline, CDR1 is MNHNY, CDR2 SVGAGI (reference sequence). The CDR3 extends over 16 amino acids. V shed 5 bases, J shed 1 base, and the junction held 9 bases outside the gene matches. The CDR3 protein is CASSRRQGRRNTEAFF. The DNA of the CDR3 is TGTGCCAGCAGTCGTCGACAGGGGAGGAGGAACACTGAAGCTTTCTTT.

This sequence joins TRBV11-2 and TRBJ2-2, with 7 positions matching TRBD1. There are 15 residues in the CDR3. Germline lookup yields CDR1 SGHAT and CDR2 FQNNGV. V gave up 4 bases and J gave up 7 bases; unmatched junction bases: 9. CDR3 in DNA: TGTGCCAGCAGCTGGGGACAGACGAATCACGGGGAGCTGTTTTTT. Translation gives CASSWGQTNHGELFF.

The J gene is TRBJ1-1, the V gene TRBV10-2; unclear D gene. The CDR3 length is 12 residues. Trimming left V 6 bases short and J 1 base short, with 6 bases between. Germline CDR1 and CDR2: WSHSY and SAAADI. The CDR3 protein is CASRYTNTEAFF. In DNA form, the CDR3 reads TGCGCCAGCAGATACACGAACACTGAAGCTTTCTTT.

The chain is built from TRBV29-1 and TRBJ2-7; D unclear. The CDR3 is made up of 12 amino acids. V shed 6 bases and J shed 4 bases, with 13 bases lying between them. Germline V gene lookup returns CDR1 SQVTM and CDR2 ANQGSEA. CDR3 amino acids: CSVISGFYEQYF. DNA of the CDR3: TGCAGCGTAATATCAGGATTTTACGAGCAGTACTTC.

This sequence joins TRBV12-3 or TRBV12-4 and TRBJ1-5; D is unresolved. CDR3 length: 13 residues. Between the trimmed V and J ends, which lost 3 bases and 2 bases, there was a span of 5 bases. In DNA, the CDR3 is TGTGCCAGCAGTTTTGGTGGCAATCAGCCCCAGCATTTT. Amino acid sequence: CASSFGGNQPQHF.

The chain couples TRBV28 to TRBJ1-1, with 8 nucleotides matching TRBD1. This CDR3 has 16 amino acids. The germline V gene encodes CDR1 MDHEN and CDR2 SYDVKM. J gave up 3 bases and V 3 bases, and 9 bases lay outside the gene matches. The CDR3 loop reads CASSFERKQGDTEAFF. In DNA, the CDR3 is TGTGCCAGCAGTTTCGAAAGAAAACAGGGGGACACTGAAGCTTTCTTT.

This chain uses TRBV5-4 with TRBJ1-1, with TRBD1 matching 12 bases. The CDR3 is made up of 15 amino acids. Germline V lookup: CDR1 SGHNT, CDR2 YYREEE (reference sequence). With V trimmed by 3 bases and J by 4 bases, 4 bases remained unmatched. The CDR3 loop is CASSWDRGLGTEAFF. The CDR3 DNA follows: TGTGCCAGCAGCTGGGACAGGGGGCTCGGCACTGAAGCTTTCTTT. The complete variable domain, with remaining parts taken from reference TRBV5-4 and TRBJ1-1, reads ETGVTQSPTHLIKTRGQQVTLRCSSQSGHNTVSWYQQALGQGPQFIFQYYREEENGRGNFPPRFSGLQFPNYSSELNVNALELDDSALYLCASSWDRGLGTEAFFGQGTRLTVV.

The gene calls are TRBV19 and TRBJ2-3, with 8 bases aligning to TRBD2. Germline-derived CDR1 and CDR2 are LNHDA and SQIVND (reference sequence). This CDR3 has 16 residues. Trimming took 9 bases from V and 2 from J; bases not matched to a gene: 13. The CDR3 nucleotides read TGTGCCAGCAGGCTTAGGAGCGGGAGCAACACAGATACGCAGTATTTT. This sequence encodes CASRLRSGSNTDTQYF.

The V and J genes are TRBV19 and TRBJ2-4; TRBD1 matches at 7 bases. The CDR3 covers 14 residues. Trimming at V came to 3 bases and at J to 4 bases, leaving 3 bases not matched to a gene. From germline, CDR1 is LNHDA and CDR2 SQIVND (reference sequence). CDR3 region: CASSMQGVKNIQYF. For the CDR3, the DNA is TGTGCCAGTAGTATGCAGGGGGTGAAAAACATTCAGTACTTC.

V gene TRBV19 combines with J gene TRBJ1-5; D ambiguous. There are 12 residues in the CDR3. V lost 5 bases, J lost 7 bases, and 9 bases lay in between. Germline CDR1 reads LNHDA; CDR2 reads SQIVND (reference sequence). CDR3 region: CASSQLWQPQHF. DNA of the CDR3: TGTGCCAGTAGTCAACTCTGGCAGCCCCAGCATTTT.

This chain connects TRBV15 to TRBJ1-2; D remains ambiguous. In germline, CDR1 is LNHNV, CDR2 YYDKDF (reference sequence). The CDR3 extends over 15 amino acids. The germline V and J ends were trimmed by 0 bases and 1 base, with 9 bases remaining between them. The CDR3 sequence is CATSRDPLRNYGYTF. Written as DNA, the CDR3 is TGTGCCACCAGCAGAGACCCGCTTCGTAACTATGGCTACACCTTC.

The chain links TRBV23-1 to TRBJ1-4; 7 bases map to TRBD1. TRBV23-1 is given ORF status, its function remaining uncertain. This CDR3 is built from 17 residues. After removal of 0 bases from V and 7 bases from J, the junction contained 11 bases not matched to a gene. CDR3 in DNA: TGCGCCAGCAGTCAATCGTGGGGACAGACCCTTCTTGAAAAACTGTTTTTT. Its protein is CASSQSWGQTLLEKLFF.

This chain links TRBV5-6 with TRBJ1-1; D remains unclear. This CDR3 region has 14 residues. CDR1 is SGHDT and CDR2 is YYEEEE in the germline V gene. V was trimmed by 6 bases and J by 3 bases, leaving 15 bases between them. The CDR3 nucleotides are TGTGCCAGCAACTCAATAAATCGGGACACTGAAGCTTTCTTT. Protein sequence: CASNSINRDTEAFF.

The CDR3 region is CASSLGAVNTEAFF. The CDR3 DNA reads as TGTGCCAGCAGCTTAGGAGCAGTGAACACTGAAGCTTTCTTT. The rearrangement links TRBV7-2 to TRBJ1-1, with D uncertain. With 1 base removed from V and 0 bases from J, the gap between germline ends came to 6 bases. CDR3 length: 14 amino acids. CDR1 and CDR2 (germline): SGHTA, FQGNSA.

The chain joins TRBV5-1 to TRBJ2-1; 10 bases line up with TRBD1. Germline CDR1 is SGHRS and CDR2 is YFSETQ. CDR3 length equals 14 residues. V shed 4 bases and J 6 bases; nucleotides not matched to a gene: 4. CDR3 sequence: CASSVRDRGNEQFF. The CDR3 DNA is TGCGCCAGCAGCGTCCGGGACAGGGGCAATGAGCAGTTCTTC.

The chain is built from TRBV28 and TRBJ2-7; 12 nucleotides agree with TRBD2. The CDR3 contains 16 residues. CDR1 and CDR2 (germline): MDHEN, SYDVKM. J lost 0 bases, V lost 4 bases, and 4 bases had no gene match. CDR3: CASSYWTSGNSYEQYF. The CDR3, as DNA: TGTGCCAGCAGTTACTGGACTAGCGGGAACTCCTACGAGCAGTACTTC. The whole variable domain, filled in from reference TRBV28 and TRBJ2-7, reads DVKVTQSSRYLVKRTGEKVFLECVQDMDHENMFWYRQDPGLGLRLIYFSYDVKMKEKGDIPEGYSVSREKKERFSLILESASTNQTSMYLCASSYWTSGNSYEQYFGPGTRLTVT.

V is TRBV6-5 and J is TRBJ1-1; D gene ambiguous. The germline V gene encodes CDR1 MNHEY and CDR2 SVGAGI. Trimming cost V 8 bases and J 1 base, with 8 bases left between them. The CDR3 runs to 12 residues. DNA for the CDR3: TGTGCCAGCTTTAGGCCGAACACTGAAGCTTTCTTT. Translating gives CASFRPNTEAFF.

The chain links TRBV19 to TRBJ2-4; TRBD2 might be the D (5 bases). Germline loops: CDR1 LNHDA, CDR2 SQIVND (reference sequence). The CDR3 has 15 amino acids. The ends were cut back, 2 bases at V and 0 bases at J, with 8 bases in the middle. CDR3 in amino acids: CASSIRGLAKNIQYF. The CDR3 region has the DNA TGTGCCAGTAGTATACGGGGATTAGCCAAAAACATTCAGTACTTC.

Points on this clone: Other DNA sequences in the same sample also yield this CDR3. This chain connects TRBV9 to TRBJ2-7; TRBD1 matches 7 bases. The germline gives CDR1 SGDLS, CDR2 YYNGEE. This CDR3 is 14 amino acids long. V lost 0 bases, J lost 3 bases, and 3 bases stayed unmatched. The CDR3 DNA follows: TGTGCCAGCAGCGTAGCGACAGGGAACTACGAGCAGTACTTC. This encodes CASSVATGNYEQYF.

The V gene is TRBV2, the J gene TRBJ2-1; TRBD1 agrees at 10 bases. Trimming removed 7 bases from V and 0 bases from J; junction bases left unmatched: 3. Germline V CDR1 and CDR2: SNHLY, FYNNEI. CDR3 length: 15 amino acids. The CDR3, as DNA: TGTGCCAGCACTCGGACAGGGGGCTCCTACAATGAGCAGTTCTTC. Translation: CASTRTGGSYNEQFF. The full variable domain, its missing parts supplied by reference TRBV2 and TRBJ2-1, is EPEVTQTPSHQVTQMGQEVILRCVPISNHLYFYWYRQILGQKVEFLVSFYNNEISEKSEIFDDQFSVERPDGSNFTLKIRSTKLEDSAMYFCASTRTGGSYNEQFFGPGTRLTVL.